These 23 T cell receptor beta chains originate from one sample sequenced in a study of OX40 agonist ivuxolimab in advanced cancers. Repertoires were generated with immunoSEQ multiplex PCR, while TCRdb's copy carries only in-frame clones and drops some. This repertoire shows approximately 90,000 clones, around 82% found once; its top ten account for 3.8%. This specimen consisted of CD4+ or CD8+ T cells sorted from blood, obtained in a trial of the OX40 agonist ivuxolimab. These receptors came from an adult with an advanced solid tumor such as melanoma, head and neck, liver or kidney cancer.

This chain joins TRBV7-9 and TRBJ2-7, with 10 bases that match TRBD2. Germline V gives CDR1 SEHNR, CDR2 FQNEAQ (reference sequence). CDR3 length equals 16 residues. V was clipped by 4 bases and J by 3 bases; unmatched bases: 9. CDR3 nucleotide sequence: TGTGCCAGCAGCTCCCTATCTAGCGGGAGCGTCTACGAGCAGTACTTC. This sequence encodes CASSSLSSGSVYEQYF.

This clone was picked up a small number of times. The chain recombines TRBV7-3 with TRBJ2-5; no definite D call. V shed 0 bases and J shed 6 bases, with 8 bases lying between them. The length of the CDR3 is 13 residues. Germline loops: CDR1 SGHTA, CDR2 FQGTGA. The CDR3 here is CASSLTWGQTQYF. The CDR3 DNA reads TGTGCCAGCAGCTTAACGTGGGGTCAGACCCAGTACTTC.

The rearrangement joins TRBV4-1 to TRBJ1-1; D remains unclear. CDR3 length: 14 residues. CDR1 is MGHRA and CDR2 is YSYEKL in the germline V gene. V lost 2 bases to trimming and J lost 6 bases, with 13 bases between them. The CDR3 sequence: CASSQPLYFPEAFF. CDR3 coding DNA: TGCGCCAGCAGCCAACCCCTGTACTTTCCTGAAGCTTTCTTT.

This chain connects TRBV7-9 to TRBJ2-2; 7 nucleotides agree with TRBD1. The V segment lost 3 bases and the J segment 7 bases; nucleotides outside the gene matches: 8. Per the germline V gene, CDR1 is SEHNR and CDR2 is FQNEAQ (reference sequence). This CDR3 contains 15 residues. CDR3 amino acids: CASSFRDRANGELFF. In nucleotides, the CDR3 is TGTGCCAGCAGCTTTCGAGACAGGGCAAACGGGGAGCTGTTTTTT. Full variable domain (missing parts from reference TRBV7-9 and TRBJ2-2): DTGVSQNPRHKITKRGQNVTFRCDPISEHNRLYWYRQTLGQGPEFLTYFQNEAQLEKSRLLSDRFSAERPKGSFSTLEIQRTEQGDSAMYLCASSFRDRANGELFFGEGSRLTVL.

The chain employs TRBV29-1 and TRBJ2-7, with no clear D. V was cut by 4 bases and J by 7 bases, with 8 bases left in between. Germline V gene lookup returns CDR1 SQVTM and CDR2 ANQGSEA. The CDR3 loop spans 10 amino acids. The CDR3 loop is CSVVASEQYF. In DNA, the CDR3 is TGCAGCGTTGTGGCGAGTGAGCAGTACTTC.

This chain connects TRBV5-1 to TRBJ2-4; TRBD1 agrees at 8 bases. From germline, CDR1 is SGHRS and CDR2 YFSETQ. CDR3 length equals 16 residues. V lost 5 bases, J lost 6 bases, and 13 bases stayed unmatched. CDR3 sequence: CASRPDRGFSRNIQYF. In DNA, the CDR3 is TGCGCCAGCAGACCCGACAGGGGATTCTCCAGAAACATTCAGTACTTC.

The chain joins TRBV18 to TRBJ2-7; D unclear. V was shortened by 6 bases and J by 6 bases, with 12 bases between the two germline ends. CDR3 length equals 12 residues. From germline, CDR1 is KGHSH and CDR2 LQKENI. In DNA, the CDR3 is TGTGCCAGCTCCTCGTCCGTCCCCGAGCAGTACTTC. Its protein is CASSSSVPEQYF.

This chain links TRBV27 with TRBJ2-7; D unresolved. With 6 bases removed from V and 6 bases from J, the gap between germline ends came to 9 bases. Germline lookup yields CDR1 MNHEY and CDR2 SMNVEV (reference sequence). The CDR3 has 11 amino acids. CDR3 DNA: TGTGCCAGCAGGTCTGGTTCCGAGCAGTACTTC. Its translation: CASRSGSEQYF.

The genes are TRBV4-1 and TRBJ2-3; TRBD2 aligns across 9 bases. The V gene end was trimmed by 1 base and the J gene end by 2 bases; junction bases not matched to a gene: 7. This CDR3 spans 17 amino acids. Germline V gene data show CDR1 as MGHRA and CDR2 as YSYEKL. Here the CDR3 reads CASSQGGSGRNTDTQYF. The DNA for the CDR3 is TGCGCCAGCAGCCAAGGCGGGAGCGGGAGGAACACAGATACGCAGTATTTT.

This clone was observed a few times. J is TRBJ1-5 and V is TRBV28; 9 nucleotides agree with TRBD1. Germline values: CDR1 MDHEN, CDR2 SYDVKM. The V gene end was trimmed by 5 bases and the J gene end by 5 bases; junction bases not matched to a gene: 10. This CDR3 has 16 residues. The CDR3 DNA sequence: TGTGCCAGCAGTGCTCCGGGACAGGGTCTGGATCAGCCCCAGCATTTT. Protein sequence: CASSAPGQGLDQPQHF.

This clone was counted a single time. CDR3 residues: CASSLGGTGVNTGELFF. The CDR3 DNA reads TGTGCCAGCAGCTTGGGAGGGACAGGGGTCAACACCGGGGAGCTGTTTTTT. J is TRBJ2-2 and V is TRBV5-4; 10 positions match TRBD1. This CDR3 has 17 amino acids. Germline lookup yields CDR1 SGHNT and CDR2 YYREEE (reference sequence). Losses at the gene ends were 0 bases for V and 2 bases for J; bases not matched to a gene: 4.

V gene TRBV27 combines with J gene TRBJ2-1; TRBD2 agrees at 10 bases. Unmatched junction bases numbered 8, after V lost 6 bases and J lost 9 bases. The CDR3 totals 14 residues. Germline-derived CDR1 and CDR2 are MNHEY and SMNVEV (reference sequence). The CDR3 nucleotides read TGTGCCAGCAGGTTGAGCGGGAGGGCCTTTGAGCAGTTCTTC. Amino acid sequence: CASRLSGRAFEQFF.

V gene TRBV7-9 combines with J gene TRBJ2-2, with D uncertain. Germline V gives CDR1 SEHNR, CDR2 FQNEAQ (reference sequence). V was clipped by 6 bases and J by 1 base, with 12 bases between them. The CDR3 runs 15 residues. CDR3 nucleotide sequence: TGTGCCAGCAGAAGGCCGACGGTGAACACCGGGGAGCTGTTTTTT. Translating it yields CASRRPTVNTGELFF.

J is TRBJ2-4 and V is TRBV7-8; D could derive from TRBD1 or TRBD2 (5 bases each). The V end was cut by 4 bases, the J end by 1 base, with 14 bases between. CDR1 and CDR2 from the germline V gene are SGHVS and FQNEAQ. This CDR3 contains 16 residues. Here the CDR3 DNA reads TGTGCCAGCAGCTCACGGGACGGGGATGCCAAAAACATTCAGTACTTC. Its protein is CASSSRDGDAKNIQYF.

V usage is TRBV7-2 and J usage is TRBJ2-5, with no clear D. Germline V gene data show CDR1 as SGHTA and CDR2 as FQGNSA. Trimming shortened V by 5 bases and J by 5 bases, and 12 bases separated the two germline ends. The CDR3 covers 13 residues. The CDR3 is CASSPEVWETQYF. CDR3 in DNA: TGTGCCAGCAGCCCAGAGGTATGGGAGACCCAGTACTTC.

The chain links TRBV27 to TRBJ2-3; D is uncertain. Looked up from germline, CDR1 is MNHEY and CDR2 is SMNVEV (reference sequence). Between the trimmed V and J ends, which lost 3 bases and 0 bases, there was a span of 4 bases. This CDR3 spans 13 amino acids. The CDR3 coding sequence is TGTGCCAGCAGTTTCGGGAGCACAGATACGCAGTATTTT. Its protein is CASSFGSTDTQYF.

This chain links TRBV28 with TRBJ2-7; D gene unclear. Germline CDR1 is MDHEN and CDR2 is SYDVKM. The CDR3 consists of 15 residues. V lost 5 bases to trimming and J lost 3 bases, with 17 bases between them. The CDR3 coding sequence is TGTGCCAGCAGTGTCGGGTTCCTAACCAACTACGAGCAGTACTTC. Translation: CASSVGFLTNYEQYF.

This clone was counted a single time. The V gene is TRBV5-1, the J gene TRBJ2-1, with D unclear. This CDR3 comprises 13 residues. Germline lookup yields CDR1 SGHRS and CDR2 YFSETQ. The V end lost 6 bases, the J end lost 4 bases, and 11 bases lay between the germline ends. The CDR3 sequence: CASTLIGYNEQFF. Written as DNA, the CDR3 is TGCGCCAGCACCCTCATCGGATACAATGAGCAGTTCTTC.

V and J are TRBV6-1 and TRBJ1-4; TRBD1 aligns across 9 bases. Germline values: CDR1 MNHNS, CDR2 SASEGT. The CDR3 length is 14 residues. V gave up 6 bases and J gave up 6 bases; unmatched junction bases: 5. CDR3 amino acids: CASRRTGDDEKLFF. In DNA, the CDR3 is TGTGCCAGCAGACGGACAGGGGATGATGAAAAACTGTTTTTT.

This sequence joins TRBV28 and TRBJ1-1; D gene uncertain. Deletions cut 2 bases from V and 3 bases from J, with 7 bases between. CDR1 and CDR2 (germline): MDHEN, SYDVKM. CDR3 length: 13 amino acids. This chain's CDR3 is CASSLTEYTEAFF. The CDR3 region has the DNA TGTGCCAGCAGTTTAACAGAATACACTGAAGCTTTCTTT.

The CDR3 region is CASRKTGTGGSWTEAFF. CDR3 sequence (DNA): TGTGCCAGCAGGAAAACCGGGACAGGGGGCAGTTGGACTGAAGCTTTCTTT. V usage is TRBV7-9 and J usage is TRBJ1-1, with 12 bases identical to TRBD1. The CDR3 is 17 residues long. Germline lookup yields CDR1 SEHNR and CDR2 FQNEAQ (reference sequence). The V and J ends lost 6 bases and 5 bases, in that order; junction bases with no gene match: 13.

V gene TRBV7-9 combines with J gene TRBJ1-5; the D is unclear. This CDR3 spans 13 amino acids. V dropped 4 bases and J dropped 3 bases, with 7 bases sitting between them. Per the germline V gene, CDR1 is SEHNR and CDR2 is FQNEAQ (reference sequence). The CDR3 DNA reads as TGTGCCAGCAGCTACGAGTACAATCAGCCCCAGCATTTT. This translates into CASSYEYNQPQHF.

CDR3 nucleotide sequence: TGCGCCAGCAGCTTGGGACAGGGGGCAGTTATGAACACTGAAGCTTTCTTT. Amino acids: CASSLGQGAVMNTEAFF. The chain combines TRBV5-1 with TRBJ1-1, with 10 bases fitting TRBD1. The CDR3 spans 17 residues. Germline V gene sequence: CDR1 SGHRS, CDR2 YFSETQ. The V and J ends lost 0 bases and 0 bases, in that order; junction bases with no gene match: 5.